This T cell receptor beta chain came from a study of cytomegalovirus exposure and HLA in healthy donors. In the study overall: Both the roughly 120 validation repertoires and the approximately 700 first-cohort repertoires used the same platform, as reported by a later analysis.

Here immunoSEQ multiplex PCR was the method, and the copy in TCRdb shows in-frame clones only, minus some. This sample yields 150,000 to 200,000 clones, of which about 85% are seen a single time; about 2.1% belongs to the top ten. Separate from the roughly 700-subject first cohort, the roughly 120-subject validation cohort was the one that the donors belonged to. The CDR3 covers 15 residues. V was shortened by 4 bases and J by 1 base, with 13 bases between the two germline ends. Germline CDR1 is SNHLY and CDR2 is FYNNEI. This clonotype was obtained from a man in his thirties or forties in good health and CMV-seropositive. The V call is TRBV2, the J call TRBJ1-1, with a weak D call TRBD1 (5 bases). Input material: PBMCs. CDR3 DNA sequence: TGTGCCAGCAGTGTTTCGTCCGGGGGGAACACTGAAGCTTTCTTT. It codes for CASSVSSGGNTEAFF.